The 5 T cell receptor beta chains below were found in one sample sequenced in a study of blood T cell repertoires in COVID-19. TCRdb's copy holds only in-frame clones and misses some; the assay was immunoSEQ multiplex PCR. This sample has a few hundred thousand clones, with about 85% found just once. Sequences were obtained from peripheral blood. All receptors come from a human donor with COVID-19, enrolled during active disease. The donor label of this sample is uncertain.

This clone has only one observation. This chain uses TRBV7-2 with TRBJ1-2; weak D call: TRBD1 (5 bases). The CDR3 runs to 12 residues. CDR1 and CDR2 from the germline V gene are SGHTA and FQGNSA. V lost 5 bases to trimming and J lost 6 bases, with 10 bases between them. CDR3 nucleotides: TGTGCCAGCAGCCCAGCGGGGGATGGCTACACCTTC. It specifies CASSPAGDGYTF. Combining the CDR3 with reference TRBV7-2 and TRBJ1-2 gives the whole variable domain GAGVSQSPSNKVTEKGKDVELRCDPISGHTALYWYRQSLGQGLEFLIYFQGNSAPDKSGLPSDRFSAERTGGSVSTLTIQRTQQEDSAVYLCASSPAGDGYTFGSGTRLTVV.

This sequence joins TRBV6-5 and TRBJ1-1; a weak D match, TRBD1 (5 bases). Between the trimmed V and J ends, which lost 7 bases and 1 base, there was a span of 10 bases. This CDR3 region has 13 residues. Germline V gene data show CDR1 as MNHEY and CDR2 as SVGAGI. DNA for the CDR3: TGTGCCAGCAAACGGGGGGGGAACACTGAAGCTTTCTTT. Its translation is CASKRGGNTEAFF.

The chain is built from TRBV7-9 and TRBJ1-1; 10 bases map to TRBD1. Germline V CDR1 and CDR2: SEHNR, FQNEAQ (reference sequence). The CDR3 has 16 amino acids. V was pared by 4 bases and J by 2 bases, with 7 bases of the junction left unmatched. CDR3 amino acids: CASSSLRTGGNTEAFF. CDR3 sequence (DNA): TGTGCCAGCAGCTCGTTAAGGACAGGGGGAAACACTGAAGCTTTCTTT.

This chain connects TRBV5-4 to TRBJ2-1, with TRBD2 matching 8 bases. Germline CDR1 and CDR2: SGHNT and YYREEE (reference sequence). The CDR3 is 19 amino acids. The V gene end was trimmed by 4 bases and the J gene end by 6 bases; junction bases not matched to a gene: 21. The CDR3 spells CASSQGISGAGGGGNEQFF. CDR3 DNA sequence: TGTGCCAGCAGCCAGGGTATCTCGGGGGCGGGAGGTGGCGGCAATGAGCAGTTCTTC.

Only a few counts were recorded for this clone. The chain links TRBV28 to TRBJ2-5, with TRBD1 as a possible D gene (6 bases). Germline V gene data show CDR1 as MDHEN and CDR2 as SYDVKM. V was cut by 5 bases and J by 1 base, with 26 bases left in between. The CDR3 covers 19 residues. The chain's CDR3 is CASSPPRRGRDTPQETQYF. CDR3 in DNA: TGTGCCAGCAGTCCCCCCCGGCGCGGCAGGGACACCCCCCAAGAGACCCAGTACTTC.